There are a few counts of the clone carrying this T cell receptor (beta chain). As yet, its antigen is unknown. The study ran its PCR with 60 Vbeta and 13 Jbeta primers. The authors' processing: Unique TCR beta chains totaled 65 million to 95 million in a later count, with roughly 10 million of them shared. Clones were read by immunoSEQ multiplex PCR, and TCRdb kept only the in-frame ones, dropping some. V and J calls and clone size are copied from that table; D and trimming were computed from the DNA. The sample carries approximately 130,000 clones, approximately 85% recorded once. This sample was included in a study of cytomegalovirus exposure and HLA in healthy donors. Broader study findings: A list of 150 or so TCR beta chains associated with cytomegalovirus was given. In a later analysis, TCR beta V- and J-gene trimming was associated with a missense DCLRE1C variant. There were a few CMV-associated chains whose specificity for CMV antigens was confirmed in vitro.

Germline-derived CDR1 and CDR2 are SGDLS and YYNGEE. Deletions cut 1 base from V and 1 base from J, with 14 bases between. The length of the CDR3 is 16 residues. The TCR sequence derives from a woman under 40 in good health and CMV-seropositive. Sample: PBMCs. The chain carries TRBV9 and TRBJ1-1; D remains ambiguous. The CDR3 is CASSVSREGGNTEAFF. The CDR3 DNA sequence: TGTGCCAGCAGCGTATCCCGGGAAGGAGGGAACACTGAAGCTTTCTTT.